This T cell receptor beta chain was captured in a study of T cell responses to AZD1222 COVID-19 vaccine. Profiled with immunoSEQ multiplex PCR; TCRdb holds only in-frame clones, not every one. Seen here are 100,000 or so clones, more than 70% observed once, and the top ten hold around a tenth. The junction had 7 bases not matched to a gene; V was cut back by 5 bases and J by 4 bases. The CDR3 covers 15 residues. The germline V gene encodes CDR1 SGHTA and CDR2 FQGTGA. This clone was observed a single time. Source: peripheral blood, taken on day 0 of AZD1222 vaccination. V and J are TRBV7-3 and TRBJ2-1; TRBD2 matches at 8 bases. This sequence originates from an adult in good health. The CDR3 DNA sequence: TGTGCCAGCAGCGTAGCGGGATCTGGGTACAATGAGCAGTTCTTC. Encoded protein: CASSVAGSGYNEQFF. Together with reference TRBV7-3 and TRBJ2-1, the CDR3 gives the full variable domain: GAGVSQTPSNKVTEKGKYVELRCDPISGHTALYWYRQSLGQGPEFLIYFQGTGAADDSGLPNDRFFAVRPEGSVSTLKIQRTERGDSAVYLCASSVAGSGYNEQFFGPGTRLTVL.